These 17 T cell receptor beta chains were all obtained from the same sample, sequenced in a study of blood T cell repertoires in COVID-19. Profiling relied on immunoSEQ multiplex PCR, and the TCRdb table lists in-frame clones only, not all of them. The repertoire holds 140,000 or so clones, with 87% as singletons. Sample: PBMCs or T cells enriched from blood (not recorded which). The source is a man in his 60s who had recovered from COVID-19.

The rearrangement joins TRBV18 to TRBJ1-5; tentatively, D is TRBD1 (5 bases). Trimming stripped 3 bases from V and 4 bases from J, with 10 bases between. The length of the CDR3 is 14 residues. Germline V CDR1 and CDR2: KGHSH, LQKENI. Written as DNA, the CDR3 is TGTGCCAGCTCACCGGGACTGGGAAATCAGCCCCAGCATTTT. This translates into CASSPGLGNQPQHF.

The chain joins TRBV19 to TRBJ1-5; D perhaps matches TRBD1 (6 bases). V was trimmed by 7 bases and J by 6 bases, leaving 13 bases between them. This CDR3 spans 13 amino acids. Per germline, CDR1 LNHDA and CDR2 SQIVND (reference sequence). CDR3 coding DNA: TGTGCCAGTACGCTCCGGGGGGCTCAGCCCCAGCATTTT. Encoded protein: CASTLRGAQPQHF.

This chain connects TRBV25-1 to TRBJ2-5; the match to TRBD1 covers 8 bases. The CDR3 loop spans 13 amino acids. Trimming cost V 5 bases and J 9 bases; bases outside gene matches: 8. The germline V gene encodes CDR1 MGHDK and CDR2 SYGVNS. The chain's CDR3 is CASSQIGQGSQYF. The CDR3 DNA is TGTGCCAGCAGTCAGATAGGACAGGGATCCCAGTACTTC. Based on the CDR3 plus reference TRBV25-1 and TRBJ2-5, the full variable domain is EADIYQTPRYLVIGTGKKITLECSQTMGHDKMYWYQQDPGMELHLIHYSYGVNSTEKGDLSSESTVSRIRTEHFPLTLESARPSHTSQYLCASSQIGQGSQYFGPGTRLLVL.

The CDR3 here is CASNRGWNYNSPLHF. In DNA, the CDR3 is TGTGCCAGTAACCGGGGATGGAACTATAATTCACCCCTCCACTTT. V is TRBV19 and J is TRBJ1-6; unclear D gene. The CDR3 is 15 amino acids. The germline CDR1 and CDR2 sequences are LNHDA and SQIVND (reference sequence). Between the trimmed V and J ends, which lost 7 bases and 3 bases, there was a span of 13 bases.

The chain has TRBV30 and TRBJ1-6; D gene unclear. The CDR3 length is 13 residues. Germline V gives CDR1 GTSNPN, CDR2 SVGIG (reference sequence). With 2 bases removed from V and 5 bases from J, the gap between germline ends came to 7 bases. The CDR3 DNA sequence: TGTGCCTGGAGTACGGGTAATAATTCACCCCTCCACTTT. Its protein product is CAWSTGNNSPLHF.

V usage is TRBV10-3 and J usage is TRBJ2-1, with 7 bases that match TRBD1. Germline assignment: CDR1 ENHRY and CDR2 SYGVKD. The CDR3 contains 15 residues. V lost 6 bases to trimming and J lost 0 bases; unmatched junction nucleotides: 5. CDR3 coding DNA: TGTGCCATCAGCACAGGGGTTAGCTCCTACAATGAGCAGTTCTTC. Protein sequence: CAISTGVSSYNEQFF.

The sample holds one count of this clone. The J gene is TRBJ2-2, the V gene TRBV7-9; 7 bases fit TRBD2. Germline values: CDR1 SEHNR, CDR2 FQNEAQ (reference sequence). V gave up 5 bases and J gave up 4 bases; unmatched junction bases: 4. CDR3 length: 14 amino acids. CDR3 sequence: CASSRLAATGELFF. The DNA for the CDR3 is TGTGCCAGCAGCCGTCTAGCGGCCACCGGGGAGCTGTTTTTT.

The chain links TRBV28 to TRBJ1-5; the D is unclear. Germline V lookup: CDR1 MDHEN, CDR2 SYDVKM. The CDR3 totals 14 residues. V shed 1 base and J shed 3 bases, with 7 bases lying between them. The CDR3 nucleotides are TGTGCCAGCAGTTTATCGTTTTTCAATCAGCCCCAGCATTTT. Residues: CASSLSFFNQPQHF.

This clone was seen only once. The chain combines TRBV28 with TRBJ2-2, with 7 bases identical to TRBD2. In germline, CDR1 is MDHEN, CDR2 SYDVKM. The CDR3 length is 15 residues. With V trimmed by 4 bases and J by 0 bases, 2 bases remained unmatched. CDR3 sequence (DNA): TGTGCCAGCAGTTCCGGACTAGCGAACACCGGGGAGCTGTTTTTT. Protein sequence: CASSSGLANTGELFF.

This clone was seen once. The V gene is TRBV11-2, the J gene TRBJ2-5, with 10 bases that match TRBD2. Germline V gene data show CDR1 as SGHAT and CDR2 as FQNNGV. Trimming cost V 5 bases and J 8 bases; bases outside gene matches: 5. This CDR3 region has 13 residues. In nucleotides, the CDR3 is TGTGCCAGCAGCCTCCTAGCGGGAGATACCCAGTACTTC. Protein: CASSLLAGDTQYF.

This clone was seen once. This chain links TRBV28 with TRBJ2-2; no reliable D call. Germline-derived CDR1 and CDR2 are MDHEN and SYDVKM. The V end was cut by 4 bases, the J end by 3 bases, with 6 bases between. The CDR3 is 13 amino acids. CDR3 nucleotide sequence: TGTGCCAGCAGTTCCCAGTACACCGGGGAGCTGTTTTTT. This gives the protein CASSSQYTGELFF. The full variable domain, completed using reference TRBV28 and TRBJ2-2, is DVKVTQSSRYLVKRTGEKVFLECVQDMDHENMFWYRQDPGLGLRLIYFSYDVKMKEKGDIPEGYSVSREKKERFSLILESASTNQTSMYLCASSSQYTGELFFGEGSRLTVL.

This clone was found once. The V call is TRBV12-5, the J call TRBJ1-2, with D possibly TRBD1 on 6 matching bases. V was clipped by 6 bases and J by 3 bases, with 14 bases between them. The germline gives CDR1 LGHNT, CDR2 FRNRAP. The CDR3 runs to 14 residues. CDR3 coding DNA: TGTGCTAGTGGCCGGGACAACTGGGACTATGGCTACACCTTC. Protein product: CASGRDNWDYGYTF.

The chain couples TRBV12-3 or TRBV12-4 to TRBJ2-1; no clear D gene. The V end was cut by 5 bases, the J end by 1 base, with 6 bases between. The CDR3 is made up of 13 amino acids. CDR3 sequence reads: CASSQTSYNEQFF. The CDR3 nucleotides read TGTGCCAGCAGTCAGACATCCTACAATGAGCAGTTCTTC.

The rearrangement joins TRBV2 to TRBJ2-1, with TRBD1 matching 10 bases. Germline values: CDR1 SNHLY, CDR2 FYNNEI. Losses at the gene ends were 8 bases for V and 7 bases for J; bases not matched to a gene: 8. The CDR3 is 14 residues long. This chain's CDR3 is CASPGTGARNEQFF. The CDR3 DNA reads TGTGCCAGCCCCGGGACAGGGGCCCGAAATGAGCAGTTCTTC.

The V call is TRBV9, the J call TRBJ2-2; TRBD2 matches 9 bases. This CDR3 spans 16 amino acids. The V gene end was trimmed by 2 bases and the J gene end by 1 base; junction bases not matched to a gene: 3. Germline loops: CDR1 SGDLS, CDR2 YYNGEE. The CDR3: CASSVLAGENTGELFF. As DNA, the CDR3 is TGTGCCAGCAGCGTGTTAGCGGGGGAGAACACCGGGGAGCTGTTTTTT.

The chain recombines TRBV7-2 with TRBJ2-5; TRBD1 matches 7 bases. The CDR3 consists of 15 residues. Looked up from germline, CDR1 is SGHTA and CDR2 is FQGNSA. Germline trimming cut 3 bases from V and 5 bases from J; bases unmatched to any gene: 9. The CDR3 bases are TGTGCCAGCAGCTTTTCCCGACAGGGTTCGGAGACCCAGTACTTC. Protein product: CASSFSRQGSETQYF.

The chain combines TRBV27 with TRBJ1-6; the D gene is possibly TRBD1 (6 bases). The CDR3 consists of 17 residues. V was clipped by 6 bases and J by 7 bases, with 22 bases between them. CDR1 is MNHEY, CDR2 SMNVEV, per germline (reference sequence). CDR3 in amino acids: CASRLIPDRFGNSPLHF. DNA for the CDR3: TGTGCCAGCAGGCTCATCCCGGACAGATTTGGGAATTCACCCCTCCACTTT.